This T cell receptor beta chain appears in the sequencing data of a study of shared clonotypes between healthy human individuals. Libraries were prepared by immunoSEQ multiplex PCR; TCRdb keeps only in-frame clonotypes and omits some of them. This sample has 2 million to 3 million clones; approximately 93% occur once, and the top ten carry about 0.38%. Germline V gene lookup returns CDR1 MNHEY and CDR2 SMNVEV (reference sequence). Trimming removed 0 bases at V and 7 bases at J, with 10 bases between. This CDR3 comprises 15 residues. The chain employs TRBV27 and TRBJ1-6, with a weak D call TRBD1 (5 bases). The origin of this receptor is a man aged 18 to 29 in good health. Some clones in this sample may be carry-over from other donors' samples. The sequencing sample was made of naive CD4+ T cells from PBMCs. Subset: CD45RA+ positively selected. CDR3 sequence reads: CASSLSGGINSPLHF. CDR3 DNA: TGTGCCAGCAGTTTATCGGGGGGAATCAATTCACCCCTCCACTTT.